What follows describes a single TCR beta chain. The antigen remains unidentified. The study co-extracted DNA and RNA from 20-30 mg of unsorted bulk tissue. Making TCR beta cDNA involved around 500 ng total RNA and a constant-region primer. Investigators got TCR beta libraries out of three nested multiplex PCR rounds, done with slightly modified ARM-PCR. It was with TRBV1-TRBV30 forward primers and a C-beta reverse primer that the first two PCR rounds were run, at 10 to 11 cycles each. TCRdb independently ran MiXCR on the multiplex PCR reads; one entry per CDR3 protein. The sample contains 95,000 to 100,000 distinct CDR3 sequences, about 70% of which appear only once. The data originate from a study of tumor-infiltrating lymphocytes in primary liver carcinoma. Background on the study: About 3.65 to 7.13 million productive TCRbeta reads were obtained from the samples, with similar numbers across tissue types. Study-level findings and limits: In tumor-adjacent and tumor-blood pairs, overlap was lower than in tumor region pairs. The study found a significantly higher top-250-clone fraction in tumors than in blood (p = 0.039).

The CDR3 covers 14 residues. The germline V gene has CDR1 MDHEN and CDR2 SYDVKM. V lost 10 bases, J lost 0 bases, and 13 bases lay in between. This chain joins TRBV28 and TRBJ2-4; D is undetermined. This clonotype was obtained from an older woman with primary liver carcinoma and hepatitis B virus infection. The sequenced material came from liver tumor tissue from sampling region 2. Subset here: tumor region T2, inferior pole. This CDR3 is CATLTALAKNIQYF. The CDR3 nucleotides are TGTGCCACTTTGACGGCACTAGCCAAAAACATTCAGTACTTC.